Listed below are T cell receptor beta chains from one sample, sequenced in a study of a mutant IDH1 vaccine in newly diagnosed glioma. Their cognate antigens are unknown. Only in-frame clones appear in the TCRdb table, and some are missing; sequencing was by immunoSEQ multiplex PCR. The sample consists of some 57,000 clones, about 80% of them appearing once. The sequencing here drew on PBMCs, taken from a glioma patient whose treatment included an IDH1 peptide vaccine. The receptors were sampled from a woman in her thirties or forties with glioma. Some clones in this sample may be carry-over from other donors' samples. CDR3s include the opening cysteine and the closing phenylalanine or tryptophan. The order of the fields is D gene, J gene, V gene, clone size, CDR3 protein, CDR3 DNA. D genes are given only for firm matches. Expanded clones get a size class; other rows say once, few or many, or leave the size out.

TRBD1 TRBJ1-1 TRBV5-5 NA CASSLDRGTEAFF TGTGCCAGCAGCTTGGACAGGGGTACTGAAGCTTTCTTT
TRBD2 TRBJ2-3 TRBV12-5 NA CASGPLAGGTSTDTQYF TGTGCTAGTGGTCCCTTAGCGGGGGGGACTAGCACAGATACGCAGTATTTT
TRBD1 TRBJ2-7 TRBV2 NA CASGDRGPNAAYEQYF TGTGCCAGCGGGGACAGGGGGCCCAACGCTGCCTACGAGCAGTACTTC
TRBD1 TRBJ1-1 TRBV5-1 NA CASSLVGQGWNTEAFF TGCGCCAGCAGCCTGGTCGGACAGGGATGGAACACTGAAGCTTTCTTT
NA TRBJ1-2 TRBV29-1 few CSVADPGYTF TGCAGCGTTGCTGACCCTGGCTACACCTTC
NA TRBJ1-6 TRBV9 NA CASSEGGGSYNSPLHF TGTGCCAGCAGCGAAGGAGGAGGGTCCTATAATTCACCCCTCCACTTT
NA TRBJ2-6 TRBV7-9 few CASSPAGGTGANVLTF TGTGCCAGCAGCCCAGCTGGGGGAACCGGGGCCAACGTCCTGACTTTC
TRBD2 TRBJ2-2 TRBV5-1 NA CASSSAGGNTGELFF TGCGCCAGCAGCTCGGCGGGGGGGAACACCGGGGAGCTGTTTTTT
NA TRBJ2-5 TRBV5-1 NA CASSFAGNRQETQYF TGCGCCAGCAGCTTTGCAGGGAACCGCCAAGAGACCCAGTACTTC
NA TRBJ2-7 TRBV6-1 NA CASSEDRWQQYF TGTGCCAGCAGTGAAGATCGCTGGCAGCAGTACTTC
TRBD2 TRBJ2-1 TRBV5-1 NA CASSLEASGGRYNEQFF TGCGCCAGCAGCTTGGAGGCTAGCGGGGGGCGGTACAATGAGCAGTTCTTC
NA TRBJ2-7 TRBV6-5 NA CASSYSSWGDEQYF TGTGCCAGCAGTTACTCATCTTGGGGGGACGAGCAGTACTTC
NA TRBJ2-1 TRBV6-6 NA CASSYRGLDNEQFF TGTGCCAGCAGTTATCGCGGGCTTGATAATGAGCAGTTCTTC
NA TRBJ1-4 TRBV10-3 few CAISESKGFANEKLFF TGTGCCATCAGTGAGTCGAAAGGGTTCGCTAATGAAAAACTGTTTTTT
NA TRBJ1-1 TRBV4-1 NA CASKLGVDTEAFF TGCGCCAGCAAATTAGGGGTGGACACTGAAGCTTTCTTT
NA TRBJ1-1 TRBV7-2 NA CASSLEAAMNTEAFF TGTGCCAGCAGCTTAGAGGCAGCCATGAACACTGAAGCTTTCTTT
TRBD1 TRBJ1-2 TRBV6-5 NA CASADRGNYGYTF TGTGCCAGCGCGGACAGGGGAAACTATGGCTACACCTTC
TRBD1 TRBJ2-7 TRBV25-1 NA CASSVDRVSYEQYF TGTGCCAGCAGTGTTGACAGGGTCTCCTACGAGCAGTACTTC
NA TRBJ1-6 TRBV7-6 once CASSLGSSPLHF TGTGCCAGCAGCTTAGGCAGCTCACCCCTCCACTTT
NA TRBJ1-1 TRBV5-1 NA CASSLPPDLMNTEAFF TGCGCCAGCAGCCTCCCTCCAGACCTCATGAACACTGAAGCTTTCTTT
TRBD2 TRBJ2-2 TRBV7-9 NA CASSPSSGGNTGELFF TGTGCCAGCAGCCCCAGTAGCGGGGGGAACACCGGGGAGCTGTTTTTT